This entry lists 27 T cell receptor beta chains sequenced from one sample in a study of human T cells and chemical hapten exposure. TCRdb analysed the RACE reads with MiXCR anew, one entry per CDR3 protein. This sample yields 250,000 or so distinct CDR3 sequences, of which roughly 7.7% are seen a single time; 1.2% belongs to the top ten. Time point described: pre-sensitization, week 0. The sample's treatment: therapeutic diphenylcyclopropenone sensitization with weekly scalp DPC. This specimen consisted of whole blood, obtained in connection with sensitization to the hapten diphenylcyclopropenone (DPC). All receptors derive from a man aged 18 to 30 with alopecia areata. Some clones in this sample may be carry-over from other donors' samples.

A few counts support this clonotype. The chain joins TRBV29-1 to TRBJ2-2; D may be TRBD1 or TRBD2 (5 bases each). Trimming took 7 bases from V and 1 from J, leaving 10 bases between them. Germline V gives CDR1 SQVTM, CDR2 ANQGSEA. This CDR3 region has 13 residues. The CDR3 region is CSAGTQNTGELFF. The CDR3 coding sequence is TGCAGCGCAGGGACCCAGAACACCGGGGAGCTGTTTTTT.

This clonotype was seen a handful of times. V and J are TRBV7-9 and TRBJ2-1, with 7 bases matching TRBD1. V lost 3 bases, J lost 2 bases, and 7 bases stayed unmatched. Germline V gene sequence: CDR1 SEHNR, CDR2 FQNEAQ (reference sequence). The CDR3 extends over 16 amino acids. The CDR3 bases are TGTGCCAGCAGCTTGACCGGGACAGCAGCCTACAATGAGCAGTTCTTC. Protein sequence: CASSLTGTAAYNEQFF.

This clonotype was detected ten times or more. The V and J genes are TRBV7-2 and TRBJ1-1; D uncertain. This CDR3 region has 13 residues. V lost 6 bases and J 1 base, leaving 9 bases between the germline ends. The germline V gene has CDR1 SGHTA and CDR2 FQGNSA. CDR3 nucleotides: TGTGCCAGCAGACCCTTTAAGAACACTGAAGCTTTCTTT. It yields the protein CASRPFKNTEAFF.

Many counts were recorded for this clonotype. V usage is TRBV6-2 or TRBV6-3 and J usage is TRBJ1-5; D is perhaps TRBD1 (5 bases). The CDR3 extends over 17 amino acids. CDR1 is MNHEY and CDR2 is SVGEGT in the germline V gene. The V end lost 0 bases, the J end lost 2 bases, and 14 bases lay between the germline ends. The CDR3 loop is CASSYSIGGSGNQPQHF. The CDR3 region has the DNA TGTGCCAGCAGTTACTCGATCGGGGGTAGCGGCAATCAGCCCCAGCATTTT.

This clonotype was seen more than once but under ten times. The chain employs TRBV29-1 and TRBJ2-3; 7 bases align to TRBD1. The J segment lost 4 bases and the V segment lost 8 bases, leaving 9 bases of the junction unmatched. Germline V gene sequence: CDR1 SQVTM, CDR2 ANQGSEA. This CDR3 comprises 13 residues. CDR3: CSTQGYRADTQYF. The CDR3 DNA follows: TGCAGCACACAGGGGTATCGAGCAGATACGCAGTATTTT.

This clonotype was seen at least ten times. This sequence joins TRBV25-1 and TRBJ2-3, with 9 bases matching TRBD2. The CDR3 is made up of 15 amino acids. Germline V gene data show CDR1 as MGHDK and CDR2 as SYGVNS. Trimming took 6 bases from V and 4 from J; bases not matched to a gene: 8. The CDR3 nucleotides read TGTGCCAGCAGATCGAGCGGGGGGAGGGCAGATACGCAGTATTTT. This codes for CASRSSGGRADTQYF.

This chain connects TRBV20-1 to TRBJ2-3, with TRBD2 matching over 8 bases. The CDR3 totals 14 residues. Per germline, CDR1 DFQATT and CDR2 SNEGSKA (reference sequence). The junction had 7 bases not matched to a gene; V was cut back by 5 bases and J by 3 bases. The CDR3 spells CSAELAVETDTQYF. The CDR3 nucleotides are TGCAGTGCTGAACTAGCGGTGGAAACAGATACGCAGTATTTT.

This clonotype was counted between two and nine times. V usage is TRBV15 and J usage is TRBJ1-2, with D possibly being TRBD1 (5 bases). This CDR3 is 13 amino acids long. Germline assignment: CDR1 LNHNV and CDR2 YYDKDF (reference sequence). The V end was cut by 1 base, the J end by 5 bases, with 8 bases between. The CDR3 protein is CATSRGQSYGYTF. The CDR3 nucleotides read TGTGCCACCAGCAGAGGACAGAGTTATGGCTACACCTTC.

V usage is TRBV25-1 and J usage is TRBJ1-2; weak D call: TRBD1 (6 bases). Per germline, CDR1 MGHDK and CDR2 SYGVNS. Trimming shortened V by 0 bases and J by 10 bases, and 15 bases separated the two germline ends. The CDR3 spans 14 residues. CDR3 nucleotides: TGTGCCAGCAGTGAATACAGGGGATGGCCCATCTACACCTTC. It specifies CASSEYRGWPIYTF.

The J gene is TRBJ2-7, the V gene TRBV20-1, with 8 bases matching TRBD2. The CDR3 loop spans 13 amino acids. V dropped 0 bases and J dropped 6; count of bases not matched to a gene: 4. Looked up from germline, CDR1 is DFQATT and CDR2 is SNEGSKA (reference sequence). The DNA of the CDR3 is TGCAGTGCTAGAGATGTGCTAGCGGGCGAGCAGTACTTC. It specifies CSARDVLAGEQYF.

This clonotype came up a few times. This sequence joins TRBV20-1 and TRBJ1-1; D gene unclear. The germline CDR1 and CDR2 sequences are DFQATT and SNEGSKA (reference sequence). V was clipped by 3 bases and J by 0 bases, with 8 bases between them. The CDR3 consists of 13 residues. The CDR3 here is CSARDPVNTEAFF. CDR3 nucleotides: TGCAGTGCTAGGGACCCCGTGAACACTGAAGCTTTCTTT.

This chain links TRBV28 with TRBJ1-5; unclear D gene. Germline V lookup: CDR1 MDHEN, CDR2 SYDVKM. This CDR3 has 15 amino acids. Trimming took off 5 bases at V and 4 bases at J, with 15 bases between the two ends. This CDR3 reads CASSLPPSSNQPQHF. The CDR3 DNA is TGTGCCAGCAGTCTACCTCCCAGTTCGAATCAGCCCCAGCATTTT.

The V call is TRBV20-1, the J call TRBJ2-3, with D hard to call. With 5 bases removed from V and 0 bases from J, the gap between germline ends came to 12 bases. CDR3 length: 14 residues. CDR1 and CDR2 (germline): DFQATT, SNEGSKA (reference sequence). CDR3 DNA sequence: TGCAGTGCTGATCAGGAGACTAGCACAGATACGCAGTATTTT. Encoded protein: CSADQETSTDTQYF.

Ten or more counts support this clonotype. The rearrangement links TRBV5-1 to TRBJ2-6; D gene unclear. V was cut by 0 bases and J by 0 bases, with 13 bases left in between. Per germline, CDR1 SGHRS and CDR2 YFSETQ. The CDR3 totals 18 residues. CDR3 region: CASSLAVGRNSGANVLTF. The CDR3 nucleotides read TGCGCCAGCAGCTTGGCCGTTGGACGGAACTCTGGGGCCAACGTCCTGACTTTC.

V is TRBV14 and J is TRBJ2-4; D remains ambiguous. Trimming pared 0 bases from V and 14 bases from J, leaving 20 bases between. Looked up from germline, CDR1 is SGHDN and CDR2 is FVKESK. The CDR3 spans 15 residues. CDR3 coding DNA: TGTGCCAGCAGCCAAGATACGGTCCCGGACCGTATTAAGTACTTC. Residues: CASSQDTVPDRIKYF.

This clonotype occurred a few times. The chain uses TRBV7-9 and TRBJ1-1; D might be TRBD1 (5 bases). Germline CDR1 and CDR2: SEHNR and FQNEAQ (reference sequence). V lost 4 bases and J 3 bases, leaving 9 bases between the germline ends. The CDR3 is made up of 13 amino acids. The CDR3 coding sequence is TGTGCCAGCAGCTGGGGGGTGGACACTGAAGCTTTCTTT. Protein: CASSWGVDTEAFF.

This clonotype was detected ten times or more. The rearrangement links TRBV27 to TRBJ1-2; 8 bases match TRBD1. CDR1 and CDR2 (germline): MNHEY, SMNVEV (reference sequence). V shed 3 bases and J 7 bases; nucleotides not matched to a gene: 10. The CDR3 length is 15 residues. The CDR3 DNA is TGTGCCAGCAGTTTCGGGGCAGGGGGCGAGAGTGGCTACACCTTC. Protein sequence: CASSFGAGGESGYTF.

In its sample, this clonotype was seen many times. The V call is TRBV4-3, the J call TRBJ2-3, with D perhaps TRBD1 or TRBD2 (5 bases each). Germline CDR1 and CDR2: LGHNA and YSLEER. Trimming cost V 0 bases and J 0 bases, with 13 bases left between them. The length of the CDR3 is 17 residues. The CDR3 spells CASSQEGLRTSTDTQYF. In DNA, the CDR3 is TGCGCCAGCAGCCAAGAGGGGCTCAGGACTAGCACAGATACGCAGTATTTT.

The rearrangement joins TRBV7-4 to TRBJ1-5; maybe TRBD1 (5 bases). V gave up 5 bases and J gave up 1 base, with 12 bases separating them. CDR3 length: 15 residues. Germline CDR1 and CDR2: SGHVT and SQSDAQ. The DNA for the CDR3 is TGTGCCAGCAGCCTCGACAGTGTAAGCAATCAGCCCCAGCATTTT. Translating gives CASSLDSVSNQPQHF. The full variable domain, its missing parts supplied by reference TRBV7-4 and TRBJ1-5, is GAGVSQSPRYKVAKRGRDVALRCDSISGHVTLYWYRQTLGQGSEVLTYSQSDAQRDKSGRPSGRFSAERPERSVSTLKIQRTEQGDSAVYLCASSLDSVSNQPQHFGDGTRLSIL.

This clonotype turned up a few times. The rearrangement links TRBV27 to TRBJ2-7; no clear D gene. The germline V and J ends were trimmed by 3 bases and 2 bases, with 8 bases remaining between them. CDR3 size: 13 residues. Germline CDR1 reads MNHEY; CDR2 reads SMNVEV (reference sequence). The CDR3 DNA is TGTGCCAGCAGTTTGGGCAGGACCTACGAGCAGTACTTC. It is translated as CASSLGRTYEQYF.

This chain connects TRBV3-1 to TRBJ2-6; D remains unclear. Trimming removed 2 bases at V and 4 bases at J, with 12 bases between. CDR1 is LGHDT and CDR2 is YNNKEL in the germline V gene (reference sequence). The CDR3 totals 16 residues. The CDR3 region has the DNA TGTGCCAGCAGCCAACTAACACCGTCAGGGGCCAACGTCCTGACTTTC. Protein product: CASSQLTPSGANVLTF.

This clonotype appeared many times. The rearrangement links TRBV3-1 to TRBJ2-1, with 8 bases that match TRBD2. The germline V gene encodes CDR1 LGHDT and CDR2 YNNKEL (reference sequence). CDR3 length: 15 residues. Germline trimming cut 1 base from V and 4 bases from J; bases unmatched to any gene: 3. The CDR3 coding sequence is TGTGCCAGCAGCCAAGTTGCGGGGGGATACAATGAGCAGTTCTTC. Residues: CASSQVAGGYNEQFF.

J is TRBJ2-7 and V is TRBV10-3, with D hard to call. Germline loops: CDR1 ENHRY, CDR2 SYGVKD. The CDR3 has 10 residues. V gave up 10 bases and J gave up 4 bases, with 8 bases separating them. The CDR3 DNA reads TGTGCCACCGGCGATTACGAGCAGTACTTC. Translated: CATGDYEQYF.

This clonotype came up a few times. In DNA, the CDR3 is TGCGCCAGCAGCCAAGAATTACGCTTGGGGACAGCAAGGAACTACGAGCAGTACTTC. Translated: CASSQELRLGTARNYEQYF. V usage is TRBV4-3 and J usage is TRBJ2-7; 7 nucleotides align to TRBD1. The V gene end was trimmed by 0 bases and the J gene end by 3 bases; junction bases not matched to a gene: 17. The CDR3 runs to 19 residues. Germline CDR1 and CDR2: LGHNA and YSLEER.

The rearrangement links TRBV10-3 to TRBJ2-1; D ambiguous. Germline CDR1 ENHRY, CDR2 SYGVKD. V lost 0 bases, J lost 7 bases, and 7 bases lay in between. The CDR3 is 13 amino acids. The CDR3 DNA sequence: TGTGCCATCAGTGAGTCGAAACAGAATGAGCAGTTCTTC. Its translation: CAISESKQNEQFF.

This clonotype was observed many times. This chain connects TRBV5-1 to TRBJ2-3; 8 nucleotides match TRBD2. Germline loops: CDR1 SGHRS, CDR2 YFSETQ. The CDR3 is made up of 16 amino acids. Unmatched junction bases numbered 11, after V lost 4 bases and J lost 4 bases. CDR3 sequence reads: CASSGRMTSVADTQYF. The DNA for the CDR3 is TGCGCCAGCAGCGGACGAATGACTAGCGTTGCAGATACGCAGTATTTT.

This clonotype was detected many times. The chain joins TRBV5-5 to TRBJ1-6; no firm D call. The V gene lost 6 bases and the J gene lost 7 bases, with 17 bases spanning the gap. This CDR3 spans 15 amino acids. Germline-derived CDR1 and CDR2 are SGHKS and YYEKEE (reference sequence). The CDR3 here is CASTYPGRQNSPLHF. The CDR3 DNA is TGTGCCAGCACCTATCCCGGACGGCAAAATTCACCCCTCCACTTT.